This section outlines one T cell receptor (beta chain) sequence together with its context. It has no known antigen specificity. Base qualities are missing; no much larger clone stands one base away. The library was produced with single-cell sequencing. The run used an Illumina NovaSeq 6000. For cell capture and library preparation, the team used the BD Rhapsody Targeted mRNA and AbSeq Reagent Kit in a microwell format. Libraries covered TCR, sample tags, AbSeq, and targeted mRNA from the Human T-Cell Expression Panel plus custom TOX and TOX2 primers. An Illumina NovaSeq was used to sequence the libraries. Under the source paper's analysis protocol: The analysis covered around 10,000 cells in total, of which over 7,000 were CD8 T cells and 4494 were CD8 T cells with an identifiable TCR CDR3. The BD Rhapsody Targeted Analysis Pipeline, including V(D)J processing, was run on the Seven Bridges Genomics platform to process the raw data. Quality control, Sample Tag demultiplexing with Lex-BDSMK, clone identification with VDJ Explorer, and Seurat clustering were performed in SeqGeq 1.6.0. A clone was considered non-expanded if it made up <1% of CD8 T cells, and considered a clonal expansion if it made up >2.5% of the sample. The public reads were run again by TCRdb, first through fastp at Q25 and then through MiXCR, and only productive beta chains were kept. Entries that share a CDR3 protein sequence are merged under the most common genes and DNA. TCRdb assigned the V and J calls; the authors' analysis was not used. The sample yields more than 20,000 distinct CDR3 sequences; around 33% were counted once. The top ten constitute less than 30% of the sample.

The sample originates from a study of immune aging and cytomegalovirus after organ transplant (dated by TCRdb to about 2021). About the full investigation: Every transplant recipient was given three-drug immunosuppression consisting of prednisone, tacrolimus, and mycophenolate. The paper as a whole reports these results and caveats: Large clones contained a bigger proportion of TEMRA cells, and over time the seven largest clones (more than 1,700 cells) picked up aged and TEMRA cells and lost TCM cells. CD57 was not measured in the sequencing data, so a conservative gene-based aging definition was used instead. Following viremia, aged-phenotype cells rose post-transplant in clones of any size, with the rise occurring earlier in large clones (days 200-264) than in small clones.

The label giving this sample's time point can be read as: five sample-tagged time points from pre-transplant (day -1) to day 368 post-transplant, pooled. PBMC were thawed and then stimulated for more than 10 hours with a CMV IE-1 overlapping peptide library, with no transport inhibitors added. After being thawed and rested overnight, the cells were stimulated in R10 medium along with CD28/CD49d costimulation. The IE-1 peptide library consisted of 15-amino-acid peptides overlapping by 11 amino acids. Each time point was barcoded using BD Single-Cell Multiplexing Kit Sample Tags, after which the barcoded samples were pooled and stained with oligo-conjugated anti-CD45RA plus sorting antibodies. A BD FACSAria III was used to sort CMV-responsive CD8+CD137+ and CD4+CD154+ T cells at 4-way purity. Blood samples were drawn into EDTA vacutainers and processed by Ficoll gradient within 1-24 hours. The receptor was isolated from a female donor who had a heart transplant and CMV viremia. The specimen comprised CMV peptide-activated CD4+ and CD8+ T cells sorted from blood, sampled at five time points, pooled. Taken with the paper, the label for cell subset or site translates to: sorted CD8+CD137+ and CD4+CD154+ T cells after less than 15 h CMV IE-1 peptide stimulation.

Here the CDR3 is given as CASSLLETQYF. The nucleotide sequence reads as follows: TGTGCCAGCAGCCTTTTAGAGACCCAGTACTTC. The chain couples TRBV5-5 to TRBJ2-5, with no confidently assigned D gene. CDR1 and CDR2, looked up from the germline V gene (reference sequence), are SGHKS and YYEKEE. The CDR3 holds 11 amino acids from the cysteine to the phenylalanine. Only the CDR3 part of the read is kept: 33 bases, read in frame from the first base. The junction carries 5 bases between V and J, which are trimmed by 4 bases and 4 bases respectively.